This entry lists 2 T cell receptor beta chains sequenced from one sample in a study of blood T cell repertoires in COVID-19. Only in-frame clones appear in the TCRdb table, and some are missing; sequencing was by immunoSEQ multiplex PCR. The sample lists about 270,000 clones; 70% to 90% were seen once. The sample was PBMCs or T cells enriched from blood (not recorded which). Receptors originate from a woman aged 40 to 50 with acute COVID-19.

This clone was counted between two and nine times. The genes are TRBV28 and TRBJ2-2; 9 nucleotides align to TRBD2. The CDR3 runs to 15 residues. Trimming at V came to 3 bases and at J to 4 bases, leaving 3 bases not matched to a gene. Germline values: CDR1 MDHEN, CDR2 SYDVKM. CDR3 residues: CASSFSGSPTGELFF. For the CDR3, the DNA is TGTGCCAGCAGTTTTAGCGGGAGCCCCACCGGGGAGCTGTTTTTT. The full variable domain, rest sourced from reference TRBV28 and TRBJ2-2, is DVKVTQSSRYLVKRTGEKVFLECVQDMDHENMFWYRQDPGLGLRLIYFSYDVKMKEKGDIPEGYSVSREKKERFSLILESASTNQTSMYLCASSFSGSPTGELFFGEGSRLTVL.

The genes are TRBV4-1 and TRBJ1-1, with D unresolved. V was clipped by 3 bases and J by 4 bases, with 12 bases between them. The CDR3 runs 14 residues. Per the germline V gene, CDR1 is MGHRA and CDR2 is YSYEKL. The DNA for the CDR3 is TGCGCCAGCAGCCACCGGGGAGGTAGCACTGAAGCTTTCTTT. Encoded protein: CASSHRGGSTEAFF.